The table lists the clone carrying this TCR beta chain with a few counts. Antigen: not known. This sample was included in a study of T cell repertoires in cytomegalovirus infection. For the study at large: Through public TCR beta signatures, both CMV infection and matching HLA type were indicated. The study, taken as a whole, reports: There were HLA-C-restricted CMV-specific TCR beta clonotypes dominating the ex vivo response.

TCRdb analysed the reads with MiXCR anew, one entry per CDR3 protein. This table has about 320,000 distinct CDR3 sequences, roughly 9.5% appearing once. The CDR3 has 15 amino acids. V lost 4 bases and J lost 2; bases outside the gene matches: 4. Per the germline V gene, CDR1 is SGHAT and CDR2 is FQNNGV. The chain uses TRBV11-2 and TRBJ2-7; 11 bases align to TRBD2. The specimen sequenced was PBMCs. The clonotype comes from a human donor in good health (CMV status not recorded). Some clones in this sample may be carry-over from other donors' samples. CDR3 in amino acids: CASSSLAGVAYEQYF. CDR3 DNA: TGTGCCAGCAGCTCACTAGCGGGGGTTGCCTACGAGCAGTACTTC.